This T cell receptor beta chain originates from a study of T cell repertoires in cytomegalovirus infection. MiXCR, applied by TCRdb to the reads, yields one record per CDR3 protein. The sample includes roughly 280,000 distinct CDR3 sequences, roughly 21% seen only once; the top ten take approximately 19%. The CDR3 is 16 residues long. V trimming: 6 bases; J trimming: 6 bases; junction bases outside the gene matches: 9. This clonotype was counted a few times. The antigen is not known. The sequenced sample was cultured PBMCs, obtained from culture after CMV antigen stimulation. This chain connects TRBV12-3 or TRBV12-4 to TRBJ2-3, with 13 bases that match TRBD2. The sequence came from a human donor in good health (CMV status not recorded). Some clones in this sample may be carry-over from other donors' samples. CDR3 coding DNA: TGTGCCAGCAGGCCTGGACTAGCGGGAGTGGCGGATACGCAGTATTTT. It translates to CASRPGLAGVADTQYF.